This T cell receptor (beta chain) emerged from a study of Graves' ophthalmopathy and Graves' hyperthyroidism. Trimming removed 4 bases from V and 0 bases from J, with 15 bases in between. In germline, CDR1 is SEHNR, CDR2 FQNEAQ (reference sequence). The CDR3 extends over 17 amino acids. Amplification from RNA transcripts yielded the TCR beta CDR3 regions. After a first-round RT-PCR with HTBI primers, a second-round multiplex PCR was run. TCRdb reprocessed the multiplex PCR reads via MiXCR and lists one record per CDR3 protein. Among 740,000 or so distinct CDR3 sequences listed, 40% were seen once. The TCR comes from an adult man with Graves' ophthalmopathy. The J gene is TRBJ2-2, the V gene TRBV7-9; D is possibly TRBD1 (6 bases). Material for sequencing was peripheral blood. The CDR3 is CASSSNRDTANTGELFF. The DNA of the CDR3 is TGTGCCAGCAGCTCGAACCGGGACACCGCGAACACCGGGGAGCTGTTTTTT.